This TCR delta chain appears in the sequencing data of a study of γδ T cells in repeated Plasmodium falciparum infection. Turning to the study itself: Malian repertoires were sampled cross-sectionally without transmission and longitudinally through febrile malaria.

Flow sorting of PBMC yielded separate Vgamma9/Vdelta2+ and Vdelta2-negative gammadelta T cell populations for bulk repertoire analysis. The germline V gene encodes CDR1 TSWWSYY and CDR2 QGS. The CDR3 extends over 21 amino acids. TCRdb repeated clone calling on the multiplex PCR reads with CATT. This sample carries tens of thousands of delta-chain clones, 1.6% of them seen once, and the ten largest clones take 6.5% to 9.5%. Comment on this clone: The TCRdb protein, from a much larger clone, departs from this DNA's translation at residue 19, likely by read error; the protein shown derives from the DNA.

Sequences were obtained from gamma-delta T cells from blood. The rearrangement uses TRDV1 and TRDJ1, with 8 bases that match TRDD3. The receptor comes from a pool of human donors (malaria-infected and uninfected, not separated). CDR3 sequence reads: CALGPQRASFGIRGRTDKPIF. CDR3 in DNA: TGTGCTCTTGGGCCCCAGAGGGCGTCCTTTGGGATACGGGGAAGGACCGATAAACCCATCTTT.